The 18 T cell receptor beta chains below come from one sample, sequenced in a study of graft-versus-host responses after intestinal transplantation. Using immunoSEQ multiplex PCR, the repertoire was profiled, and TCRdb retains in-frame clones only, with some absent. Counted here are approximately 94,000 clones, roughly 87% occurring once; the ten biggest clones make up around 0.98%. These receptors' targets are unknown. Source: unstimulated CD4+ T cells sorted from spleen or lymph node cells, taken before transplant. The receptors originated from a human donor who was the organ donor for an intestinal transplant.

The chain carries TRBV5-1 and TRBJ2-2; D uncertain. CDR3 size: 13 residues. Germline V CDR1 and CDR2: SGHRS, YFSETQ. The V and J ends lost 4 bases and 2 bases respectively, with 6 bases between them. This CDR3 reads CASSPANTGELFF. The CDR3 coding sequence is TGCGCCAGCAGCCCCGCTAACACCGGGGAGCTGTTTTTT.

The chain joins TRBV11-2 to TRBJ2-4; D is ambiguous. V lost 0 bases, J lost 0 bases, and 3 bases lay in between. CDR3 size: 14 residues. Looked up from germline, CDR1 is SGHAT and CDR2 is FQNNGV. The CDR3 coding sequence is TGTGCCAGCAGCTTAGATCTAGCCAAAAACATTCAGTACTTC. Amino acid sequence: CASSLDLAKNIQYF.

The rearrangement joins TRBV5-1 to TRBJ2-7; a possible D gene is TRBD1 (6 bases). V lost 3 bases and J 3 bases, leaving 13 bases between the germline ends. Germline V CDR1 and CDR2: SGHRS, YFSETQ. CDR3 length equals 14 residues. The CDR3 reads CASSSTRDIYEQYF. The DNA of the CDR3 is TGCGCCAGCAGCTCCACCCGGGACATCTACGAGCAGTACTTC.

V is TRBV4-2 and J is TRBJ2-3; a possible D gene is TRBD2 (5 bases). V lost 1 base and J 5 bases, leaving 7 bases between the germline ends. The CDR3 spans 13 residues. Germline CDR1 reads LGHNA; CDR2 reads YNFKEQ. The CDR3 DNA reads as TGTGCCAGCAGCCAAGGGGGAGAAGATACGCAGTATTTT. Translating gives CASSQGGEDTQYF.

The V and J genes are TRBV7-9 and TRBJ2-7, with a weak D call TRBD2 (6 bases). Germline CDR1 SEHNR, CDR2 FQNEAQ (reference sequence). This CDR3 comprises 14 residues. With 5 bases removed from V and 7 bases from J, the gap between germline ends came to 18 bases. CDR3 protein: CASSRDPHRGEQYF. CDR3 DNA sequence: TGTGCCAGCAGCCGGGACCCGCACCGGGGGGAGCAGTACTTC.

This sequence joins TRBV30 and TRBJ1-6; the D is unclear. The CDR3 spans 15 residues. V lost 3 bases and J lost 5, with 14 bases in between. Germline CDR1 and CDR2: GTSNPN and SVGIG (reference sequence). DNA for the CDR3: TGTGCCTGGAGCGGGTCGGTCTACGATAATTCACCCCTCCACTTT. This sequence encodes CAWSGSVYDNSPLHF.

The V and J genes are TRBV2 and TRBJ1-4; 7 bases line up with TRBD1. CDR3 length equals 15 residues. Per the germline V gene, CDR1 is SNHLY and CDR2 is FYNNEI. V trimming: 1 base; J trimming: 7 bases; junction bases outside the gene matches: 6. The CDR3 spells CASSEVGGWGEKLFF. The CDR3 DNA sequence: TGTGCCAGCAGTGAAGTAGGGGGCTGGGGTGAAAAACTGTTTTTT.

V usage is TRBV18 and J usage is TRBJ1-2; D remains unclear. Germline CDR1 is KGHSH and CDR2 is LQKENI. V gave up 5 bases and J gave up 3 bases, with 16 bases separating them. The CDR3 has 15 residues. CDR3 in amino acids: CASSKEGIGHYGYTF. Here the CDR3 DNA reads TGTGCCAGCTCAAAGGAGGGAATAGGACACTATGGCTACACCTTC.

The V call is TRBV7-8, the J call TRBJ2-1, with 7 bases matching TRBD1. The ends lost 6 bases at V and 9 bases at J; junction bases unmatched: 2. Germline lookup yields CDR1 SGHVS and CDR2 FQNEAQ. CDR3 length: 11 residues. This chain's CDR3 is CASRTGFEQFF. In DNA form, the CDR3 reads TGTGCCAGCAGGACAGGGTTTGAGCAGTTCTTC.

This clone was found once. CDR3 sequence: CSVGTNTEAFF. DNA for the CDR3: TGCAGCGTTGGAACGAACACTGAAGCTTTCTTT. The V and J genes are TRBV29-1 and TRBJ1-1, with no clear D. The germline V gene encodes CDR1 SQVTM and CDR2 ANQGSEA. The CDR3 loop spans 11 amino acids. V gave up 4 bases and J gave up 1 base, with 4 bases separating them. The entire variable domain, with the rest obtained from reference TRBV29-1 and TRBJ1-1, is as follows: SAVISQKPSRDICQRGTSLTIQCQVDSQVTMMFWYRQQPGQSLTLIATANQGSEATYESGFVIDKFPISRPNLTFSTLTVSNMSPEDSSIYLCSVGTNTEAFFGQGTRLTVV.

This rearrangement joins TRBV7-2 to TRBJ2-1; the D gene is possibly TRBD2 (6 bases). V shed 5 bases and J shed 7 bases, with 18 bases lying between them. CDR3 length: 15 residues. Germline assignment: CDR1 SGHTA and CDR2 FQGNSA. The CDR3 coding sequence is TGTGCCAGCAGCCCAAACTGGGGGGTGTGGAATGAGCAGTTCTTC. The encoded protein is CASSPNWGVWNEQFF. Filled out from reference TRBV7-2 and TRBJ2-1, the complete variable domain reads GAGVSQSPSNKVTEKGKDVELRCDPISGHTALYWYRQSLGQGLEFLIYFQGNSAPDKSGLPSDRFSAERTGGSVSTLTIQRTQQEDSAVYLCASSPNWGVWNEQFFGPGTRLTVL.

The chain employs TRBV28 and TRBJ2-7, with 10 nucleotides matching TRBD1. The CDR3 runs 14 residues. Germline assignment: CDR1 MDHEN and CDR2 SYDVKM. CDR3 sequence (DNA): TGTGTTTCACGAGGGACAGGGGTTGCCTACGAGCAGTACTTC. Translation gives CVSRGTGVAYEQYF.

The V gene is TRBV4-2, the J gene TRBJ2-2; 12 bases are a match to TRBD1. Germline CDR1 and CDR2: LGHNA and YNFKEQ. V lost 0 bases to trimming and J lost 2 bases; unmatched junction nucleotides: 4. This CDR3 spans 18 amino acids. The CDR3 is CASSQEGDRGRNTGELFF. The CDR3 region has the DNA TGTGCCAGCAGCCAAGAAGGGGACAGGGGGCGCAACACCGGGGAGCTGTTTTTT.

The chain uses TRBV28 and TRBJ1-3; no definite D call. This CDR3 has 13 amino acids. The germline gives CDR1 MDHEN, CDR2 SYDVKM. V was shortened by 6 bases and J by 4 bases, with 10 bases between the two germline ends. This CDR3 is CASRFPQGNTIYF. In DNA, the CDR3 is TGTGCCAGCAGATTCCCTCAAGGAAACACCATATATTTT.

V is TRBV6-5 and J is TRBJ1-5; weak D call: TRBD1 (6 bases). This CDR3 comprises 15 residues. Germline V gene sequence: CDR1 MNHEY, CDR2 SVGAGI. V was trimmed by 6 bases and J by 3 bases, leaving 15 bases between them. CDR3 DNA: TGTGCCAGCAGCCGCGAGAGGGGGAACAATCAGCCCCAGCATTTT. Protein sequence: CASSRERGNNQPQHF.

This clone occurred once. V is TRBV28 and J is TRBJ1-6, with D perhaps TRBD1 (6 bases). This CDR3 spans 15 amino acids. Germline loops: CDR1 MDHEN, CDR2 SYDVKM. The germline V and J ends were trimmed by 4 bases and 9 bases, with 16 bases remaining between them. This CDR3 reads CASSWLRGTGSPLHF. The CDR3 coding sequence is TGTGCCAGCAGTTGGTTAAGGGGGACGGGTTCACCCCTCCACTTT.

This sequence joins TRBV5-4 and TRBJ1-2; possible D gene TRBD1, 5 bases. The CDR3 is 16 residues long. CDR1 and CDR2 from the germline V gene are SGHNT and YYREEE (reference sequence). The V and J ends lost 4 bases and 7 bases respectively, with 23 bases between them. The chain's CDR3 is CASSLDPLGVGFGYTF. The CDR3 nucleotides read TGTGCCAGCAGCCTGGACCCTTTAGGGGTGGGCTTTGGCTACACCTTC.

V is TRBV27 and J is TRBJ1-6; D is unresolved. The CDR3 has 10 residues. The germline CDR1 and CDR2 sequences are MNHEY and SMNVEV (reference sequence). Between the trimmed V and J ends, which lost 8 bases and 9 bases, there was a span of 5 bases. The CDR3 here is CASLLSPLHF. Here the CDR3 DNA reads TGTGCCAGCCTCCTTTCACCCCTCCACTTT.